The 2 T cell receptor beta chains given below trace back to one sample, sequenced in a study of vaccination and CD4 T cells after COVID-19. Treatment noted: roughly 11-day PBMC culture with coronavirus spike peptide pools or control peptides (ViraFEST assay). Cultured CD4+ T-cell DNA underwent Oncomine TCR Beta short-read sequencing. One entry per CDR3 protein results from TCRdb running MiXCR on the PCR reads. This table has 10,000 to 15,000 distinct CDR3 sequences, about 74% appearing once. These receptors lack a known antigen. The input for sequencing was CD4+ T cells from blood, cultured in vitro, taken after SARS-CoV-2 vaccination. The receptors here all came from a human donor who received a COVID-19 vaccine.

The CDR3 loop reads CASSLASASGGSDTQYF. As DNA, the CDR3 is TGTGCCAGCAGCTTAGCGTCGGCTAGCGGGGGATCAGATACGCAGTATTTT. The V call is TRBV7-2, the J call TRBJ2-3; 10 positions match TRBD2. The CDR3 runs to 17 residues. V trimming: 0 bases; J trimming: 4 bases; junction bases outside the gene matches: 7. CDR1 and CDR2 from the germline V gene are SGHTA and FQGNSA. The variable domain in full, with the rest retrieved from reference TRBV7-2 and TRBJ2-3, is GAGVSQSPSNKVTEKGKDVELRCDPISGHTALYWYRQSLGQGLEFLIYFQGNSAPDKSGLPSDRFSAERTGGSVSTLTIQRTQQEDSAVYLCASSLASASGGSDTQYFGPGTRLTVL.

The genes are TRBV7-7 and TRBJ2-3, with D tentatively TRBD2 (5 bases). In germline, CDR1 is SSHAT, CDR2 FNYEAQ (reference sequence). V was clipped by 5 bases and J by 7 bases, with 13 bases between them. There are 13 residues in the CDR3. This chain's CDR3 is CASSPGRGNTQYF. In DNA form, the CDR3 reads TGTGCCAGCAGCCCGGGTCGGGGAAATACGCAGTATTTT.